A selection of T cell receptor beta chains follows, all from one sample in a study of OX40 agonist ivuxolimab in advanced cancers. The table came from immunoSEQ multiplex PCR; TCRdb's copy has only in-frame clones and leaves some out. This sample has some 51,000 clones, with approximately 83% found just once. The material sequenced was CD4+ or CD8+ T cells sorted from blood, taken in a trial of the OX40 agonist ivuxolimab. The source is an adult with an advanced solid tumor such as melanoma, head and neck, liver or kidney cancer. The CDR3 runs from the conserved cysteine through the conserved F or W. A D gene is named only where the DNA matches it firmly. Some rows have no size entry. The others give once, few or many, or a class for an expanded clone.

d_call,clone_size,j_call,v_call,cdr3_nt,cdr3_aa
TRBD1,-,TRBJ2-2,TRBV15,TGTGCCACCAGCAGGGACAGGGGCTACACCGGGGAGCTGTTTTTT,CATSRDRGYTGELFF
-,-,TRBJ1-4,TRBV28,TGTGCCAGCAGTTCGACGACAGTTACAACTAATGAAAAACTGTTTTTT,CASSSTTVTTNEKLFF
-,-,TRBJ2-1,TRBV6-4,TGTGCCAGCAGTGAAACCGATGTGGGGGGGCGTAACAATGAGCAGTTCTTC,CASSETDVGGRNNEQFF
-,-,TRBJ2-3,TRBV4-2,TGTGCCAGCAGCCAAGGGGCCTTATCAGGTACGCAGTATTTT,CASSQGALSGTQYF
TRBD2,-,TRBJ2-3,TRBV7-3,TGTGCCAGCACACCCGGGACTAAGAGCACAGATACGCAGTATTTT,CASTPGTKSTDTQYF
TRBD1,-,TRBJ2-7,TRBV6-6,TGTGCCAGCAGTTACTCAGGGGGCAATACCGAGCAGTACTTC,CASSYSGGNTEQYF
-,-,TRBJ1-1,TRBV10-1,TGCGCCAGCAGTGACTCGCAGGGAAGTACTGAAGCTTTCTTT,CASSDSQGSTEAFF
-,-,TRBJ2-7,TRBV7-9,TGTGCCAGCAGCTCACCAATAACGTACGAGCAGTACTTC,CASSSPITYEQYF
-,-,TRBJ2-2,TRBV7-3,TGTGCCAGCAGCGACTTATCCGGAGCGGACACCGGGGAGCTGTTTTTT,CASSDLSGADTGELFF
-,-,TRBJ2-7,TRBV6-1,TGTGCCAGCAGTGCTTCGCTAGGAGAGCAGTACTTC,CASSASLGEQYF
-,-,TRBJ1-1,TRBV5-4,TGTGCCAGCAGCTTGGCGGAGACACAAGCTTTCTTT,CASSLAETQAFF
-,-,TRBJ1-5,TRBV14,TGTGCCAGCAGCCGAACAAGGGCTATATCCGCGGGCAATCAGCCCCAGCATTTT,CASSRTRAISAGNQPQHF
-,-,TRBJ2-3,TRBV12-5,TGTGCTAGTGGTTCAAGCCCGGGACTTTTTAACACAGATACGCAGTATTTT,CASGSSPGLFNTDTQYF
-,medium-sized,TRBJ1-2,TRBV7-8,TGTGCCAGCAGCCCCGGGCTCCGGGGGGCCGGTGGCTACACCTTC,CASSPGLRGAGGYTF
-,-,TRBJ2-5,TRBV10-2,TGCGCCACGGGGCCGGGGGAGACCCAGTACTTC,CATGPGETQYF
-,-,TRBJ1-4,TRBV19,TGTGCCAGTAGTACCGCCCGACAGGTTGGGGGCGAAAAACTGTTTTTT,CASSTARQVGGEKLFF